A selection of T cell receptor beta chains follows, all from one sample in a study of blood T cell repertoires in COVID-19. Produced via immunoSEQ multiplex PCR; TCRdb's table is partial and in-frame only. This table has some 100,000 clones, roughly 90% appearing once. The sequenced sample was peripheral blood. The source of these receptors is a human donor with active COVID-19. The donor label of this sample is uncertain. Both conserved end residues are part of each CDR3. The D gene is left open where the match is weak.

TRBJ1-5,.,TRBV6-2/TRBV6-3,TGTGCCAGCAGTTACCGGGTGGAGGGCAATCAGCCCCAGCATTTT,CASSYRVEGNQPQHF
TRBJ2-1,TRBD1,TRBV7-8,TGTGCCAGCAGCCGAAGGGACAGGGTGTCCCATGAGCAGTTCTTC,CASSRRDRVSHEQFF
TRBJ1-2,TRBD1,TRBV5-1,TGCGCCAGCAGCTTGGGGCCAGGGGGAGTAGGTACTAACTATGGCTACACCTTC,CASSLGPGGVGTNYGYTF
TRBJ2-1,.,TRBV5-1,TGCGCCAGCAGCTTGGGTACCGATTTCAGGGGTAATGAGCAGTTCTTC,CASSLGTDFRGNEQFF
TRBJ1-1,.,TRBV30,TGTGCCTGGAGAAATGGCGGGACGGTGAACACTGAAGCTTTCTTT,CAWRNGGTVNTEAFF
TRBJ2-1,TRBD2,TRBV18,TGTGCCAGCTCACCACCAGGCAGCGGGGGGCTCAATGAGCAGTTCTTC,CASSPPGSGGLNEQFF
TRBJ1-5,.,TRBV19,TGTGCCAGTAGTATAGGGGCAAATCAGCCCCAGCATTTT,CASSIGANQPQHF
TRBJ2-3,.,TRBV5-1,TGCGCCAGCAGGATTGGACAGACGGGGACAGATACGCAGTATTTT,CASRIGQTGTDTQYF
TRBJ1-2,.,TRBV15,TGTGCCACCAGCAGTCCTCGTAACTATGGCTACACCTTC,CATSSPRNYGYTF
TRBJ2-3,TRBD1,TRBV6-4,TGTGCCAGCAGTGACTGGGCAGGGGGACGCACAGATACGCAGTATTTT,CASSDWAGGRTDTQYF
TRBJ1-2,.,TRBV5-5,TGTGCCAGCAGCGAAACAGTTGCCTATGGCTACACCTTC,CASSETVAYGYTF
TRBJ2-5,.,TRBV5-6,TGTGCCAGCATCCTGACCACAGTCGAAGAGACCCAGTACTTC,CASILTTVEETQYF
TRBJ1-1,TRBD1,TRBV9,TGTGCCAGCAGCGTAGGGTCGACAGGGTTTAACACTGAAGCTTTCTTT,CASSVGSTGFNTEAFF
TRBJ2-7,TRBD2,TRBV3-1/TRBV3-2,TGTGCCAGCAGCCAAGGCGGGGGAACCTACGAGCAGTACTTC,CASSQGGGTYEQYF
TRBJ2-1,.,TRBV7-9,TGTGCCAGCAGCTCGGCGCGCAGGGGGGTCAAGTTCTTC,CASSSARRGVKFF
TRBJ2-7,.,TRBV5-5,TGTGCCAGCCTTCCCACAGGTACCACCTACGAGCAGTACTTC,CASLPTGTTYEQYF
TRBJ1-6,TRBD1,TRBV19,TGTGCCAGTTGGGACAGGGGGCTCTCACCCCTCCACTTT,CASWDRGLSPLHF